What follows are 3 T cell receptor beta chains derived from one specimen sequenced in a study of cytomegalovirus exposure and HLA in healthy donors (dated by TCRdb to about 2017). Libraries were made using the immunoSEQ multiplex PCR assay. A mixture of 60 forward primers for TCR Vbeta segments and 13 reverse primers for TCR Jbeta segments was used in the multiplex PCR. TCRdb limited this immuneACCESS table to in-frame rearrangements with V and J called. A share of clones is missing; checked studies link under half to unresolved V genes, and the rest is unexplained. For this sample there are roughly 180,000 clones; more than 70% appear just once. The top ten constitute roughly 8.2% of the sample. Source material: PBMCs. These receptors were collected from a woman in her 40s in good health and CMV-seropositive.

CDR3: CASSEGHRYEQYF. The CDR3 region has the DNA TGTGCCAGCAGCGAGGGACACCGGTACGAGCAGTACTTC. The chain recombines TRBV2 with TRBJ2-7; possibly TRBD1 for D (6 bases). Germline lookup yields CDR1 SNHLY and CDR2 FYNNEI. The V end lost 6 bases, the J end lost 4 bases, and 13 bases lay between the germline ends. CDR3 length: 13 residues.

This chain links TRBV30 with TRBJ2-7; maybe TRBD1 (6 bases). The germline gives CDR1 GTSNPN, CDR2 SVGIG (reference sequence). The CDR3 spans 11 residues. Trimming took 2 bases from V and 6 from J, leaving 8 bases between them. This CDR3 is CAWSTGFEQYF. For the CDR3, the DNA is TGTGCCTGGAGTACAGGGTTCGAGCAGTACTTC.

The chain is built from TRBV6-1 and TRBJ2-1; D might be TRBD1 (5 bases). The CDR3 extends over 16 amino acids. Trimming left V 4 bases short and J 7 bases short, with 20 bases between. The germline gives CDR1 MNHNS, CDR2 SASEGT. The CDR3 is CASSGAGSYIQNEQFF. For the CDR3, the DNA is TGTGCCAGCAGTGGGGCAGGGTCCTATATACAAAATGAGCAGTTCTTC.